This TCR beta chain was identified during a study of blood T cell repertoires in COVID-19. There are 14 residues in the CDR3. Germline loops: CDR1 LNHDA, CDR2 SQIVND (reference sequence). Unmatched junction bases numbered 2, after V lost 7 bases and J lost 2 bases. Study processing details: Amplified reference gene primers provided the basis for estimating nucleated cell counts. Using immunoSEQ multiplex PCR, the repertoire was profiled, and TCRdb retains in-frame clones only, with some absent. V, J and clone size reflect that table, while D and trimming were determined from the DNA. The sample yields roughly 150,000 clones, roughly 90% seen once.

The genes are TRBV19 and TRBJ1-6; 7 positions match TRBD1. Sequencing input: peripheral blood. This clonotype was sampled from a man in his sixties with acute or convalescent COVID-19. CDR3 in DNA: TGTGCCAGTACCGGGACAGCCTATAATTCACCCCTCCACTTT. Protein product: CASTGTAYNSPLHF.